The 12 T cell receptor beta chains presented below share a single source sample, sequenced in a study of T cells in Graves' hyperthyroidism and ophthalmopathy. RNA transcripts gave rise to amplified TCR beta CDR3 regions. Carried out on the TCR CDR3, a first-round RT-PCR used the HTBI primer set. From the multiplex PCR reads, TCRdb called clonotypes with MiXCR, one entry per CDR3 protein. Here the sample spans over 550,000 distinct CDR3 sequences, over 15% being singletons. Input material: blood. Source of these receptors: a woman aged 18-30 years with Graves' hyperthyroidism.

CDR3: CASSLRLPTRTDTQYF. The DNA for the CDR3 is TGTGCCAGCAGCTTACGACTACCTACCCGCACAGATACGCAGTATTTT. The gene calls are TRBV11-3 and TRBJ2-3; TRBD2 is a possible D gene (5 bases). The germline V gene has CDR1 SGHNT and CDR2 YENEEA. The V gene lost 2 bases and the J gene lost 1 base, with 13 bases spanning the gap. This CDR3 region has 16 residues.

This clonotype was counted ten times or more. The rearrangement uses TRBV19 and TRBJ2-1, with 12 positions matching TRBD2. The germline V gene encodes CDR1 LNHDA and CDR2 SQIVND (reference sequence). The CDR3 spans 17 residues. The V segment lost 7 bases and the J segment 9 bases; nucleotides outside the gene matches: 16. The CDR3 spells CASTQTSGRSFPGEQFF. CDR3 nucleotides: TGTGCCAGTACCCAGACTAGCGGGAGATCTTTCCCCGGTGAGCAGTTCTTC.

In its sample, this clonotype was seen a few times. This chain links TRBV20-1 with TRBJ2-3; D assignment may be TRBD1 or TRBD2 (5 bases each). Germline loops: CDR1 DFQATT, CDR2 SNEGSKA (reference sequence). Trimming cost V 7 bases and J 7 bases, with 21 bases left between them. This CDR3 spans 14 amino acids. Here the CDR3 DNA reads TGCAGTGTTGAGCCCACCGGGGCTGGTCATACGCAGTATTTT. This translates into CSVEPTGAGHTQYF.

This clonotype has only a few counts. The CDR3 bases are TGTGCCAGCACCGGGACCTCAGACTATGGCTACACCTTC. Protein sequence: CASTGTSDYGYTF. The chain is built from TRBV2 and TRBJ1-2; a weak D match, TRBD1 (5 bases). V lost 7 bases, J lost 3 bases, and 12 bases lay in between. CDR1 SNHLY and CDR2 FYNNEI come from the germline V gene. CDR3 length: 13 amino acids. Together with reference TRBV2 and TRBJ1-2, the CDR3 gives the full variable domain: EPEVTQTPSHQVTQMGQEVILRCVPISNHLYFYWYRQILGQKVEFLVSFYNNEISEKSEIFDDQFSVERPDGSNFTLKIRSTKLEDSAMYFCASTGTSDYGYTFGSGTRLTVV.

This clonotype was seen more than once but under ten times. This CDR3 is CSASGGAEETQYF. DNA of the CDR3: TGCAGTGCTAGCGGGGGGGCTGAAGAGACCCAGTACTTC. The chain joins TRBV20-1 to TRBJ2-5; 8 bases fit TRBD2. Germline CDR1 is DFQATT and CDR2 is SNEGSKA (reference sequence). The CDR3 covers 13 residues. Trimming took 3 bases from V and 3 from J; bases not matched to a gene: 3.

The DNA for the CDR3 is TGCAGTGCTAGAGGGCCGGAGTACACTGAAGCTTTCTTT. This sequence encodes CSARGPEYTEAFF. The chain employs TRBV20-1 and TRBJ1-1, with D unresolved. Germline CDR1 reads DFQATT; CDR2 reads SNEGSKA (reference sequence). The CDR3 contains 13 residues. V lost 1 base and J lost 3, with 9 bases in between.

The chain recombines TRBV4-2 with TRBJ2-1; a possible D gene is TRBD2 (6 bases). With 1 base removed from V and 4 bases from J, the gap between germline ends came to 11 bases. CDR3 size: 15 residues. Germline V lookup: CDR1 LGHNA, CDR2 YNFKEQ. The CDR3 bases are TGTGCCAGCAGCCAAGCCCCGGCGGGATACAATGAGCAGTTCTTC. Encoded protein: CASSQAPAGYNEQFF.

In its sample, this clonotype was seen many times. V usage is TRBV12-3 or TRBV12-4 and J usage is TRBJ2-7, with D perhaps assigned TRBD1 or TRBD2 (5 bases each). This CDR3 comprises 15 residues. Trimming took 4 bases from V and 7 from J, leaving 20 bases between them. The CDR3: CASSSPPGGGGEQYF. The CDR3 region has the DNA TGTGCCAGCAGTTCTCCGCCTGGGGGTGGTGGTGAGCAGTACTTC.

This clonotype was seen only a few times. The V gene is TRBV12-3 or TRBV12-4, the J gene TRBJ1-5; maybe TRBD1 (6 bases). The V end lost 6 bases, the J end lost 6 bases, and 18 bases lay between the germline ends. This CDR3 region has 15 residues. Here the CDR3 reads CASSQGGGARQPQHF. DNA of the CDR3: TGTGCCAGCAGCCAGGGAGGGGGGGCGCGTCAGCCCCAGCATTTT.

The chain recombines TRBV4-1 with TRBJ2-7, with 7 bases identical to TRBD2. V trimming: 4 bases; J trimming: 2 bases; junction bases outside the gene matches: 11. The CDR3 length is 16 residues. CDR1 is MGHRA and CDR2 is YSYEKL in the germline V gene. CDR3 loop: CASSPELGGAPYEQYF. Here the CDR3 DNA reads TGCGCCAGCAGCCCTGAATTGGGAGGGGCCCCCTACGAGCAGTACTTC.

The CDR3 here is CASSGTSGSDTQYF. The CDR3 coding sequence is TGTGCCAGTTCCGGGACTAGCGGGAGTGATACGCAGTATTTT. The rearrangement uses TRBV10-3 and TRBJ2-3, with 14 bases that match TRBD2. The CDR3 is 14 residues long. CDR1 is ENHRY, CDR2 SYGVKD, per germline. The trim removed 10 bases at V and 6 bases at J, leaving 6 bases unmatched.

There are a few counts of this clonotype. Written as DNA, the CDR3 is TGCGCCAGCAGCCAAGAAGGGAGCGGGGGGTCAGATACGCAGTATTTT. Residues: CASSQEGSGGSDTQYF. The V and J genes are TRBV4-1 and TRBJ2-3; TRBD2 aligns across 9 bases. The V gene end was trimmed by 0 bases and the J gene end by 4 bases; junction bases not matched to a gene: 5. The CDR3 is 16 residues long. The germline CDR1 and CDR2 sequences are MGHRA and YSYEKL.